Each of the 5 T cell receptor beta chains below was sequenced from the same sample in a study of blood T cells in healthy people across ages. For the second PCR, which ran for roughly 6 to 12 cycles, a sample-barcoded 5' primer and a J-beta primer mix were used. TCRdb reprocessed the 5' RACE reads via MiXCR and lists one record per CDR3 protein. Here the sample spans some 1,000,000 distinct CDR3 sequences, less than 25% being singletons. Another study also made use of these data, one on T cells of mothers and their children.

Sequencing used blood. Every receptor here comes from a girl aged 2 to 9 in good health.

This clonotype came up a few times. The rearrangement joins TRBV19 to TRBJ2-6, with D possibly being TRBD1 (5 bases). The length of the CDR3 is 15 residues. Germline V gives CDR1 LNHDA, CDR2 SQIVND (reference sequence). V was pared by 3 bases and J by 3 bases, with 9 bases between. The CDR3 DNA follows: TGTGCCAGTAGTATTTGGGGCGATGGGGCCAACGTCCTGACTTTC. This translates into CASSIWGDGANVLTF.

The V call is TRBV6-1, the J call TRBJ2-5; D is ambiguous. The CDR3 loop spans 9 amino acids. V lost 5 bases, J lost 9 bases, and 4 bases lay in between. Germline assignment: CDR1 MNHNS and CDR2 SASEGT. The CDR3 loop is CASSTPQYF. The CDR3 DNA sequence: TGTGCCAGCAGTACGCCCCAGTACTTC.

A few counts support this clonotype. The chain carries TRBV12-3 or TRBV12-4 and TRBJ1-4; D unclear. The CDR3 has 18 amino acids. V was cut by 1 base and J by 2 bases, with 17 bases left in between. CDR3 sequence reads: CASSLEAGARGTNEKLFF. The CDR3 coding sequence is TGTGCCAGCAGTTTAGAGGCCGGCGCGCGGGGTACTAATGAAAAACTGTTTTTT.

The V call is TRBV2, the J call TRBJ1-2; D is unclear. The CDR3 runs 12 residues. V was trimmed by 7 bases and J by 4 bases, leaving 10 bases between them. Germline V gives CDR1 SNHLY, CDR2 FYNNEI. In DNA, the CDR3 is TGTGCCAGCAATATCAACAGCTATGGCTACACCTTC. It yields the protein CASNINSYGYTF.

This clonotype was counted between two and nine times. J is TRBJ1-2 and V is TRBV29-1, with TRBD1 as a possible D gene (6 bases). There are 13 residues in the CDR3. Trimming pared 3 bases from V and 2 bases from J, leaving 10 bases between. The germline CDR1 and CDR2 sequences are SQVTM and ANQGSEA. This CDR3 is CSVDVGQNYGYTF. CDR3 in DNA: TGCAGCGTTGATGTAGGACAGAACTATGGCTACACCTTC.